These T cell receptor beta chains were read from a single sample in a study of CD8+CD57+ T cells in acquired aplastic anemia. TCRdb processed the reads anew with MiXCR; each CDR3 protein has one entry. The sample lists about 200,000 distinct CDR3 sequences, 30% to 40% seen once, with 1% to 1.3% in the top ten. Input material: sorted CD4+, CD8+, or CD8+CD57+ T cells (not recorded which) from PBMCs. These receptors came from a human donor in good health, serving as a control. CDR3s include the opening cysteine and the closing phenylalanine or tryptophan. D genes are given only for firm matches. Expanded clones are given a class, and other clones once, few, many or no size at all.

CDR3aa: CASSQVSSGRQADTQYF
CDR3nt: TGTGCCAGCAGCCAAGTTTCCAGCGGGAGACAGGCCGATACGCAGTATTTT
abundance: few
v_gene: TRBV3-1
d_gene: TRBD2
j_gene: TRBJ2-3

CDR3aa: CASIKDSGNGANYGYTF
CDR3nt: TGTGCCAGCATCAAAGATTCAGGGAATGGGGCCAACTATGGCTACACCTTC
abundance: many
v_gene: TRBV7-9
d_gene: .
j_gene: TRBJ1-2

CDR3aa: CASSSGQSYEQYF
CDR3nt: TGCGCCAGCAGCTCGGGACAGTCCTACGAGCAGTACTTC
abundance: many
v_gene: TRBV5-1
d_gene: TRBD1
j_gene: TRBJ2-7

CDR3aa: CASSLGLAIGYGSDTQYF
CDR3nt: TGTGCCAGCAGCTTAGGACTAGCGATTGGTTATGGCTCAGATACGCAGTATTTT
abundance: many
v_gene: TRBV7-9
d_gene: TRBD2
j_gene: TRBJ2-3

CDR3aa: CASGPTGGAGYGYTF
CDR3nt: TGTGCCAGCGGGCCTACAGGGGGCGCTGGCTATGGCTACACCTTC
abundance: few
v_gene: TRBV3-1
d_gene: TRBD1
j_gene: TRBJ1-2

CDR3aa: CATSEGAGYGYTF
CDR3nt: TGTGCCACCAGCGAGGGGGCAGGCTATGGCTACACCTTC
abundance: .
v_gene: TRBV15
d_gene: TRBD1
j_gene: TRBJ1-2

CDR3aa: CASSPQSYNEQFF
CDR3nt: TGTGCCAGCTCACCCCAATCCTACAATGAGCAGTTCTTC
abundance: few
v_gene: TRBV18
d_gene: .
j_gene: TRBJ2-1

CDR3aa: CSASTGSNEKLFF
CDR3nt: TGCAGCGCAAGTACAGGGTCCAATGAAAAACTGTTTTTT
abundance: .
v_gene: TRBV29-1
d_gene: .
j_gene: TRBJ1-4

CDR3aa: CSARDSTSGTTWEQYF
CDR3nt: TGCAGTGCTAGAGATTCGACTAGCGGGACAACTTGGGAGCAGTACTTC
abundance: many
v_gene: TRBV20-1
d_gene: TRBD2
j_gene: TRBJ2-7

CDR3aa: CASSFGLPPDTQYF
CDR3nt: TGTGCCAGTAGTTTCGGACTTCCCCCAGATACGCAGTATTTT
abundance: few
v_gene: TRBV19
d_gene: .
j_gene: TRBJ2-3

CDR3aa: CASSPTNAGQAGQYF
CDR3nt: TGTGCCAGCTCACCGACTAACGCGGGACAGGCAGGGCAGTACTTC
abundance: .
v_gene: TRBV18
d_gene: TRBD1
j_gene: TRBJ2-7

CDR3aa: CASSLGLEDGYTF
CDR3nt: TGCGCCAGCAGCTTGGGACTTGAGGACGGCTACACCTTC
abundance: many
v_gene: TRBV5-1
d_gene: .
j_gene: TRBJ1-2

CDR3aa: CASSTQGGETQYF
CDR3nt: TGCGCCAGCAGCACCCAGGGGGGGGAGACCCAGTACTTC
abundance: many
v_gene: TRBV5-1
d_gene: .
j_gene: TRBJ2-5

CDR3aa: CASSQAGGLGSYEQYF
CDR3nt: TGCGCCAGCAGCCAAGCGGGGGGCTTGGGCTCCTACGAGCAGTACTTC
abundance: many
v_gene: TRBV4-1
d_gene: .
j_gene: TRBJ2-7

CDR3aa: CSAKQGAVPGYTF
CDR3nt: TGCAGTGCCAAACAGGGGGCCGTACCTGGCTACACCTTC
abundance: many
v_gene: TRBV20-1
d_gene: TRBD1
j_gene: TRBJ1-2

CDR3aa: CAISEFGQGYEQYF
CDR3nt: TGTGCCATCAGTGAGTTCGGACAGGGCTACGAGCAGTACTTC
abundance: many
v_gene: TRBV10-3
d_gene: TRBD1
j_gene: TRBJ2-7

CDR3aa: CASSLVLGNYNEQFF
CDR3nt: TGTGCCAGCAGCTTAGTTTTGGGGAACTACAATGAGCAGTTCTTC
abundance: few
v_gene: TRBV11-1
d_gene: .
j_gene: TRBJ2-1

CDR3aa: CASGSPTYTF
CDR3nt: TGTGCCAGCGGTAGTCCAACGTACACCTTC
abundance: many
v_gene: TRBV6-1
d_gene: .
j_gene: TRBJ1-2

CDR3aa: CASSFLSGRDTGELFF
CDR3nt: TGTGCCAGCAGCTTTCTTAGCGGGAGGGACACCGGGGAGCTGTTTTTT
abundance: .
v_gene: TRBV7-3
d_gene: TRBD2
j_gene: TRBJ2-2

CDR3aa: CAISEGGGATEAFF
CDR3nt: TGTGCCATCAGTGAGGGAGGGGGCGCGACTGAAGCTTTCTTT
abundance: .
v_gene: TRBV10-3
d_gene: TRBD1
j_gene: TRBJ1-1

CDR3aa: CASSLLPEDGRGGPFTF
CDR3nt: TGTGCCAGCAGCTTACTACCCGAGGACGGAAGGGGAGGTCCCTTCACCTTC
abundance: .
v_gene: TRBV7-7
d_gene: .
j_gene: TRBJ1-2

CDR3aa: CASSPGRDTSTDTQYF
CDR3nt: TGTGCCAGCAGCCCTGGCCGGGACACGTCCACAGATACGCAGTATTTT
abundance: many
v_gene: TRBV7-9
d_gene: .
j_gene: TRBJ2-3

CDR3aa: CAIPIQGYGNTIYF
CDR3nt: TGTGCCATTCCAATACAGGGCTACGGAAACACCATATATTTT
abundance: many
v_gene: TRBV27
d_gene: .
j_gene: TRBJ1-3

CDR3aa: CASGQGATDTQYF
CDR3nt: TGCGCCAGCGGACAGGGGGCTACAGATACGCAGTATTTT
abundance: many
v_gene: TRBV5-1
d_gene: TRBD1
j_gene: TRBJ2-3

CDR3aa: CASSSDRGRSATEAFF
CDR3nt: TGCGCCAGCAGCTCGGACAGGGGGCGCAGTGCCACTGAAGCTTTCTTT
abundance: .
v_gene: TRBV5-1
d_gene: TRBD1
j_gene: TRBJ1-1

CDR3aa: CASTPWDRGQYEQYF
CDR3nt: TGCGCCAGCACCCCGTGGGACAGGGGCCAATACGAGCAGTACTTC
abundance: many
v_gene: TRBV5-1
d_gene: TRBD1
j_gene: TRBJ2-7

CDR3aa: CASSQTLVRNEQFF
CDR3nt: TGTGCCAGCAGTCAAACCCTCGTGCGCAATGAGCAGTTCTTC
abundance: .
v_gene: TRBV12-3/TRBV12-4
d_gene: .
j_gene: TRBJ2-1

CDR3aa: CASSRGQGPTDTQYF
CDR3nt: TGTGCCAGCAGCCGCGGACAGGGGCCCACAGATACGCAGTATTTT
abundance: .
v_gene: TRBV6-1
d_gene: TRBD1
j_gene: TRBJ2-3

CDR3aa: CASSPAGGNEQFF
CDR3nt: TGTGCCAGCAGCCCCGCAGGGGGCAATGAGCAGTTCTTC
abundance: .
v_gene: TRBV7-9
d_gene: TRBD1
j_gene: TRBJ2-1

CDR3aa: CASRTGPTSYEQYF
CDR3nt: TGTGCCAGCCGAACCGGGCCGACCTCCTACGAGCAGTACTTC
abundance: many
v_gene: TRBV5-4
d_gene: .
j_gene: TRBJ2-7

CDR3aa: CAISRTGDEAFF
CDR3nt: TGTGCCATCAGTAGGACAGGCGATGAAGCTTTCTTT
abundance: many
v_gene: TRBV10-3
d_gene: TRBD1
j_gene: TRBJ1-1

CDR3aa: CASSEGTENIQYF
CDR3nt: TGCGCCAGCAGTGAGGGGACCGAGAACATTCAGTACTTC
abundance: .
v_gene: TRBV10-2
d_gene: .
j_gene: TRBJ2-4

CDR3aa: CASSMGVGDPRPGGPQHF
CDR3nt: TGTGCCAGTAGTATGGGAGTGGGGGACCCCCGCCCCGGAGGGCCCCAGCATTTT
abundance: .
v_gene: TRBV19
d_gene: .
j_gene: TRBJ1-5

CDR3aa: CASRARSYGQFF
CDR3nt: TGTGCCAGCAGAGCCCGTAGCTACGGGCAGTTCTTC
abundance: .
v_gene: TRBV2
d_gene: .
j_gene: TRBJ2-1

CDR3aa: CAWSVATSGPETQCF
CDR3nt: TGTGCCTGGAGTGTTGCCACGTCCGGACCAGAGACCCAGTGCTTC
abundance: .
v_gene: TRBV19
d_gene: .
j_gene: TRBJ2-5

CDR3aa: CASCTYPGISGNTIYF
CDR3nt: TGTGCCAGCTGCACATATCCCGGGATCTCTGGAAACACCATATATTTT
abundance: .
v_gene: TRBV11-1
d_gene: .
j_gene: TRBJ1-3

CDR3aa: CASSERTGGLMNTEAFF
CDR3nt: TGTGCCAGCAGTGAGAGGACAGGGGGTCTCATGAACACTGAAGCTTTCTTT
abundance: .
v_gene: TRBV6-1
d_gene: TRBD1
j_gene: TRBJ1-1

CDR3aa: CASSPPVVPFSTDTQYF
CDR3nt: TGTGCCAGCTCACCACCAGTTGTCCCATTTAGCACAGATACGCAGTATTTT
abundance: .
v_gene: TRBV19
d_gene: .
j_gene: TRBJ2-3

CDR3aa: CATSRGWTDPNYGYTF
CDR3nt: TGTGCCACCAGCAGGGGGTGGACAGACCCAAACTATGGCTACACCTTC
abundance: many
v_gene: TRBV15
d_gene: .
j_gene: TRBJ1-2

CDR3aa: CASLDVASGANVLTF
CDR3nt: TGTGCCAGCCTTGACGTAGCGTCCGGGGCCAACGTCCTGACTTTC
abundance: .
v_gene: TRBV6-5
d_gene: .
j_gene: TRBJ2-6

CDR3aa: CASTNRGHPANTGELFF
CDR3nt: TGTGCCAGTACAAACAGGGGTCATCCTGCGAACACCGGGGAGCTGTTTTTT
abundance: .
v_gene: TRBV19
d_gene: TRBD1
j_gene: TRBJ2-2

CDR3aa: CASSSPGGWQYF
CDR3nt: TGTGCCAGCAGTTCTCCTGGAGGGTGGCAGTACTTC
abundance: .
v_gene: TRBV6-5
d_gene: .
j_gene: TRBJ2-7

CDR3aa: CASSPQNYEQYF
CDR3nt: TGTGCCAGCAGCCCACAGAACTACGAACAGTACTTC
abundance: .
v_gene: TRBV7-8
d_gene: .
j_gene: TRBJ2-7

CDR3aa: CSARPPGQGEAFF
CDR3nt: TGCAGTGCTAGACCGCCGGGACAGGGTGAAGCTTTCTTT
abundance: many
v_gene: TRBV20-1
d_gene: TRBD1
j_gene: TRBJ1-1

CDR3aa: CSARDALETQYF
CDR3nt: TGCAGTGCTAGAGATGCGTTGGAGACCCAGTACTTC
abundance: many
v_gene: TRBV20-1
d_gene: .
j_gene: TRBJ2-5

CDR3aa: CASSVQGAMDQPQHF
CDR3nt: TGTGCCAGTAGTGTTCAGGGGGCTATGGATCAGCCCCAGCATTTT
abundance: many
v_gene: TRBV19
d_gene: TRBD1
j_gene: TRBJ1-5

CDR3aa: CAIRTGPPYYNSPLHF
CDR3nt: TGTGCCATCAGGACAGGTCCCCCCTACTATAATTCACCCCTCCACTTT
abundance: .
v_gene: TRBV10-3
d_gene: .
j_gene: TRBJ1-6

CDR3aa: CASSLPSGPTEAFF
CDR3nt: TGCGCCAGCAGCTTACCCTCTGGGCCCACTGAAGCTTTCTTT
abundance: many
v_gene: TRBV5-1
d_gene: .
j_gene: TRBJ1-1

CDR3aa: CASMETSSGYTF
CDR3nt: TGTGCCAGCATGGAGACATCAAGCGGCTACACCTTC
abundance: few
v_gene: TRBV27
d_gene: .
j_gene: TRBJ1-2

CDR3aa: CASSLRGRVGDDEQFF
CDR3nt: TGTGCCAGCAGCCTACGGGGGCGGGTTGGGGACGATGAGCAGTTCTTC
abundance: .
v_gene: TRBV25-1
d_gene: .
j_gene: TRBJ2-1

CDR3aa: CASSPGGAGNTIYF
CDR3nt: TGTGCCAGCAGCCCCGGAGGGGCTGGAAACACCATATATTTT
abundance: few
v_gene: TRBV7-3
d_gene: .
j_gene: TRBJ1-3

CDR3aa: CSASGDREFF
CDR3nt: TGCAGTGCTAGTGGGGACAGGGAGTTTTTT
abundance: many
v_gene: TRBV20-1
d_gene: TRBD1
j_gene: TRBJ1-4

CDR3aa: CASSHLGQGVGYTF
CDR3nt: TGTGCCAGCAGCCACCTTGGACAGGGTGTTGGCTACACCTTC
abundance: many
v_gene: TRBV7-9
d_gene: TRBD1
j_gene: TRBJ1-2

CDR3aa: CASSQDNEQFF
CDR3nt: TGCGCCAGCAGCCAAGATAATGAGCAGTTCTTC
abundance: many
v_gene: TRBV4-1
d_gene: .
j_gene: TRBJ2-1

CDR3aa: CASSSDTDYGYTF
CDR3nt: TGTGCCAGCAGCTCCGACACGGACTATGGCTACACCTTC
abundance: many
v_gene: TRBV6-1
d_gene: .
j_gene: TRBJ1-2

CDR3aa: CASSIQADTQYF
CDR3nt: TGTGCCAGTAGTATTCAGGCAGATACGCAGTATTTT
abundance: .
v_gene: TRBV19
d_gene: .
j_gene: TRBJ2-3

CDR3aa: CASSIDHSNYGYTF
CDR3nt: TGTGCCAGTAGTATAGATCACAGTAACTATGGCTACACCTTC
abundance: many
v_gene: TRBV19
d_gene: .
j_gene: TRBJ1-2

CDR3aa: CASPPYGGGQFF
CDR3nt: TGTGCCAGTCCACCTTACGGGGGGGGGCAGTTCTTC
abundance: .
v_gene: TRBV10-3
d_gene: TRBD2
j_gene: TRBJ2-1

CDR3aa: CASSQARTFSSYNEQFF
CDR3nt: TGCGCCAGCAGCCAAGCCCGGACTTTCAGCTCCTACAATGAGCAGTTCTTC
abundance: .
v_gene: TRBV4-1
d_gene: .
j_gene: TRBJ2-1